These 13 T cell receptor beta chains came from one sample sequenced in a study of shared clonotypes between healthy human individuals. Clones were sequenced by immunoSEQ multiplex PCR, and TCRdb holds only the in-frame ones, with some missing. The top ten clones hold 0.36% of a sample with fewer than 2.5 million clones, under 95% of them seen once. The material sequenced was naive CD4+ T cells from PBMCs. Stated subset: CD45RA+ positively selected. These receptors all stem from a man between 18 and 29 years old in good health. Some clones in this sample may be carry-over from other donors' samples.

The V gene is TRBV28, the J gene TRBJ2-5; 9 bases are a match to TRBD2. V was clipped by 5 bases and J by 5 bases; unmatched bases: 9. CDR3 length: 15 residues. CDR1 MDHEN and CDR2 SYDVKM come from the germline V gene. The CDR3 loop reads CASSPSELAGETQYF. CDR3 DNA: TGTGCCAGCAGTCCGTCAGAACTAGCGGGTGAGACCCAGTACTTC.

The V gene is TRBV7-8, the J gene TRBJ2-1, with D perhaps matching TRBD1 (5 bases). V dropped 5 bases and J dropped 1 base, with 12 bases sitting between them. Germline V CDR1 and CDR2: SGHVS, FQNEAQ. This CDR3 contains 15 residues. The CDR3 DNA sequence: TGTGCCAGCAGCCCGACAGTTTCGTCCTACAATGAGCAGTTCTTC. It yields the protein CASSPTVSSYNEQFF. Filled out from reference TRBV7-8 and TRBJ2-1, the complete variable domain reads GAGVSQSPRYKVAKRGQDVALRCDPISGHVSLFWYQQALGQGPEFLTYFQNEAQLDKSGLPSDRFFAERPEGSVSTLKIQRTQQEDSAVYLCASSPTVSSYNEQFFGPGTRLTVL.

The chain employs TRBV11-1 and TRBJ1-5; D gene ambiguous. Germline loops: CDR1 SGHAT, CDR2 FQDESV (reference sequence). The CDR3 has 13 residues. V gave up 5 bases and J gave up 3 bases, with 8 bases separating them. The CDR3 DNA follows: TGTGCCAGCAGCCTCAACTACAATCAGCCCCAGCATTTT. Its translation: CASSLNYNQPQHF.

The chain recombines TRBV7-2 with TRBJ1-2; 11 bases match TRBD1. Trimming removed 8 bases from V and 7 bases from J; junction bases left unmatched: 6. Germline V gene lookup returns CDR1 SGHTA and CDR2 FQGNSA. This CDR3 spans 13 amino acids. The CDR3 DNA reads as TGTGCCAGCGCCGGGACAGGGGGGTTTGGCTACACCTTC. Protein: CASAGTGGFGYTF.

The rearrangement links TRBV4-1 to TRBJ2-5; the match to TRBD2 covers 13 bases. The CDR3 spans 17 residues. Germline V lookup: CDR1 MGHRA, CDR2 YSYEKL. With V trimmed by 4 bases and J by 0 bases, 5 bases remained unmatched. CDR3: CASSPGLAGVNQETQYF. CDR3 sequence (DNA): TGCGCCAGCAGCCCCGGACTAGCGGGAGTTAACCAAGAGACCCAGTACTTC.

V and J are TRBV27 and TRBJ2-1, with 9 nucleotides matching TRBD2. Per the germline V gene, CDR1 is MNHEY and CDR2 is SMNVEV (reference sequence). The CDR3 is 17 amino acids. V gave up 2 bases and J gave up 5 bases; unmatched junction bases: 10. The CDR3 DNA reads as TGTGCCAGCAGTTTAATGGTTCGGCTAGCGGGAAACAATGAGCAGTTCTTC. The encoded protein is CASSLMVRLAGNNEQFF.

The chain uses TRBV11-2 and TRBJ2-3; the D gene is possibly TRBD1 (5 bases). Trimming shortened V by 6 bases and J by 3 bases, and 13 bases separated the two germline ends. This CDR3 has 14 amino acids. The germline V gene encodes CDR1 SGHAT and CDR2 FQNNGV. CDR3 loop: CASSRSRQTDTQYF. CDR3 DNA sequence: TGTGCCAGCAGTCGTAGCCGACAGACAGATACGCAGTATTTT.

The chain links TRBV5-4 to TRBJ1-1; no firm D call. Germline values: CDR1 SGHNT, CDR2 YYREEE (reference sequence). This CDR3 spans 12 amino acids. With 5 bases removed from V and 8 bases from J, the gap between germline ends came to 13 bases. This CDR3 is CASRSEAEEAFF. The CDR3 DNA follows: TGTGCCAGCAGGTCGGAAGCTGAAGAAGCTTTCTTT. The whole variable domain, remainder taken from reference TRBV5-4 and TRBJ1-1, is ETGVTQSPTHLIKTRGQQVTLRCSSQSGHNTVSWYQQALGQGPQFIFQYYREEENGRGNFPPRFSGLQFPNYSSELNVNALELDDSALYLCASRSEAEEAFFGQGTRLTVV.

The chain's CDR3 is CASSSGQGGADTQYF. The CDR3 DNA reads as TGTGCCAGCAGCTCGGGACAGGGTGGCGCAGATACGCAGTATTTT. The rearrangement uses TRBV5-4 and TRBJ2-3; 9 bases map to TRBD1. The CDR3 length is 15 residues. Losses at the gene ends were 3 bases for V and 4 bases for J; bases not matched to a gene: 6. Germline CDR1 reads SGHNT; CDR2 reads YYREEE (reference sequence).

The genes are TRBV30 and TRBJ1-6, with 9 bases identical to TRBD1. This CDR3 spans 14 amino acids. Germline-derived CDR1 and CDR2 are GTSNPN and SVGIG (reference sequence). V was pared by 3 bases and J by 8 bases, with 5 bases of the junction left unmatched. The CDR3 coding sequence is TGTGCCTGGAGCCGCGACAGGGGGTATTCACCCCTCCACTTT. Encoded protein: CAWSRDRGYSPLHF.

This CDR3 reads CASSRQENQPQHF. Here the CDR3 DNA reads TGTGCCAGCTCACGACAGGAGAATCAGCCCCAGCATTTT. The V and J genes are TRBV18 and TRBJ1-5, with D maybe TRBD1 (6 bases). Germline-derived CDR1 and CDR2 are KGHSH and LQKENI. Between the trimmed V and J ends, which lost 4 bases and 4 bases, there was a span of 8 bases. The CDR3 runs 13 residues.

The genes are TRBV19 and TRBJ1-4; a possible D gene is TRBD1 (6 bases). V shed 5 bases and J shed 4 bases, with 11 bases lying between them. This CDR3 is built from 14 residues. Germline V CDR1 and CDR2: LNHDA, SQIVND (reference sequence). For the CDR3, the DNA is TGTGCCAGTAGTCCGACAGGCTTTAATGAAAAACTGTTTTTT. Translated, it gives CASSPTGFNEKLFF. Full variable domain (remainder filled in from reference TRBV19 and TRBJ1-4): DGGITQSPKYLFRKEGQNVTLSCEQNLNHDAMYWYRQDPGQGLRLIYYSQIVNDFQKGDIAEGYSVSREKKESFPLTVTSAQKNPTAFYLCASSPTGFNEKLFFGSGTQLSVL.

This chain connects TRBV7-9 to TRBJ1-1, with D perhaps matching TRBD1 (5 bases). CDR3 length equals 13 residues. The V end lost 1 base, the J end lost 8 bases, and 11 bases lay between the germline ends. The germline gives CDR1 SEHNR, CDR2 FQNEAQ (reference sequence). CDR3 in amino acids: CASSLGGGAEAFF. DNA of the CDR3: TGTGCCAGCAGCTTAGGGGGAGGGGCCGAAGCTTTCTTT.